What follows are 32 T cell receptor beta chains derived from one specimen sequenced in a study of blood T cell repertoires in COVID-19. Assay: immunoSEQ multiplex PCR; the TCRdb copy retains only in-frame clones and omits some. Of 250,000 or so clones in the sample, around nine tenths were seen once. Sequencing input: peripheral blood. These TCRs come from a man aged 40-49 years with active or convalescent COVID-19.

Concerning this clone: Within the sample, other DNA sequences also encode this same CDR3. This sequence joins TRBV19 and TRBJ2-2; maybe TRBD2 (6 bases). The CDR3 covers 12 residues. V was trimmed by 8 bases and J by 6 bases, leaving 10 bases between them. Germline V lookup: CDR1 LNHDA, CDR2 SQIVND (reference sequence). Here the CDR3 reads CASRREAGELFF. The DNA for the CDR3 is TGTGCCAGTCGAAGGGAGGCCGGGGAGCTGTTTTTT.

The chain combines TRBV5-4 with TRBJ2-2, with 7 bases matching TRBD1. V was clipped by 4 bases and J by 2 bases; unmatched bases: 8. The germline V gene encodes CDR1 SGHNT and CDR2 YYREEE (reference sequence). The CDR3 has 16 amino acids. The CDR3 reads CASSPQQGINTGELFF. For the CDR3, the DNA is TGTGCCAGCAGCCCTCAACAGGGGATAAACACCGGGGAGCTGTTTTTT.

The chain has TRBV24-1 and TRBJ2-5; maybe TRBD2 (6 bases). CDR3 length: 13 amino acids. Germline V lookup: CDR1 KGHDR, CDR2 SFDVKD. V was clipped by 7 bases and J by 0 bases, with 8 bases between them. The chain's CDR3 is CATSLADQETQYF. The CDR3 DNA reads TGTGCCACCAGCTTAGCGGACCAAGAGACCCAGTACTTC.

V and J are TRBV2 and TRBJ2-6; 9 nucleotides line up with TRBD2. Germline CDR1 and CDR2: SNHLY and FYNNEI. The CDR3 consists of 19 residues. Trimming removed 2 bases from V and 2 bases from J; junction bases left unmatched: 10. CDR3 DNA sequence: TGTGCCAGCAGTGAATCGTCCCGTATAGCGGGAGCTGGGGCCAACGTCCTGACTTTC. Protein: CASSESSRIAGAGANVLTF.

The genes are TRBV27 and TRBJ2-1; 7 bases are shared with TRBD2. Germline V CDR1 and CDR2: MNHEY, SMNVEV (reference sequence). The CDR3 is 14 amino acids. Unmatched junction bases numbered 7, after V lost 4 bases and J lost 7 bases. The CDR3: CASSSRRGGNEQFF. The CDR3 DNA is TGTGCCAGCAGTTCACGGCGGGGAGGGAATGAGCAGTTCTTC.

This clone has a single count. The chain couples TRBV7-9 to TRBJ1-3; no clear D. This CDR3 comprises 15 residues. Germline CDR1 is SEHNR and CDR2 is FQNEAQ (reference sequence). The V and J ends lost 1 base and 2 bases respectively, with 9 bases between them. CDR3 sequence: CASSLVTGTGNTIYF. Here the CDR3 DNA reads TGTGCCAGCAGCTTAGTTACGGGGACTGGAAACACCATATATTTT.

This clone was seen once. The chain is built from TRBV6-2 or TRBV6-3 and TRBJ2-1; the match to TRBD2 covers 10 bases. The CDR3 spans 19 residues. Trimming cost V 6 bases and J 0 bases; bases outside gene matches: 14. Germline CDR1 is MNHEY and CDR2 is SVGEGT. CDR3 coding DNA: TGTGCCAGCAGCCGACGGACTAGCGGAGGAGTGGACTCCTACAATGAGCAGTTCTTC. Encoded protein: CASSRRTSGGVDSYNEQFF.

J is TRBJ2-7 and V is TRBV5-1, with 7 bases aligning to TRBD1. Trimming cost V 4 bases and J 1 base; bases outside gene matches: 8. The V gene's germline CDR1 is SGHRS and CDR2 YFSETQ. The CDR3 contains 15 residues. For the CDR3, the DNA is TGCGCCAGCAGCCCCGGATTACAGGGGTCCTACGAGCAGTACTTC. Translating gives CASSPGLQGSYEQYF.

V is TRBV28 and J is TRBJ2-1, with D perhaps TRBD2 (7 bases). Germline loops: CDR1 MDHEN, CDR2 SYDVKM. Deletions cut 6 bases from V and 5 bases from J, with 11 bases between. This CDR3 is 13 amino acids long. The CDR3 sequence: CASSGGRNNEQFF. CDR3 nucleotides: TGTGCCAGCAGCGGGGGGCGGAACAATGAGCAGTTCTTC.

The chain's CDR3 is CASSELAGQAGNAEAFF. The CDR3 DNA reads as TGTGCCAGCAGTGAGTTGGCGGGACAGGCAGGCAACGCTGAAGCTTTCTTT. This sequence joins TRBV2 and TRBJ1-1; TRBD1 matches 8 bases. With 3 bases clipped from V and 6 bases from J, the junction kept 15 bases outside the gene matches. The V gene's germline CDR1 is SNHLY and CDR2 FYNNEI. The CDR3 is 17 amino acids.

The sample holds one count of this clone. The chain joins TRBV10-1 to TRBJ1-2; 11 nucleotides line up with TRBD1. Looked up from germline, CDR1 is WNHNN and CDR2 is SYGVQD (reference sequence). CDR3 size: 15 residues. V shed 6 bases, J shed 5 bases, and the junction held 8 bases outside the gene matches. The CDR3 region is CASRDRGRNNYGYTF. The DNA of the CDR3 is TGCGCCAGCAGGGACAGGGGGCGAAACAATTATGGCTACACCTTC.

The chain employs TRBV27 and TRBJ1-4; 7 bases agree with TRBD1. The germline gives CDR1 MNHEY, CDR2 SMNVEV (reference sequence). The length of the CDR3 is 15 residues. The junction had 7 bases not matched to a gene; V was cut back by 2 bases and J by 7 bases. CDR3 loop: CASSLQGGRGEKLFF. CDR3 coding DNA: TGTGCCAGCAGTTTACAAGGGGGCAGAGGTGAAAAACTGTTTTTT.

This clone was seen just once. For the CDR3, the DNA is TGTGCCAGCAGCCAAGGGGACAGACATAATTCACCCCTCCACTTT. This encodes CASSQGDRHNSPLHF. The chain employs TRBV14 and TRBJ1-6; 7 bases map to TRBD1. This CDR3 has 15 residues. After removal of 1 base from V and 5 bases from J, the junction contained 2 bases not matched to a gene. Germline CDR1 SGHDN, CDR2 FVKESK. Combining the CDR3 with reference TRBV14 and TRBJ1-6 gives the whole variable domain EAGVTQFPSHSVIEKGQTVTLRCDPISGHDNLYWYRRVMGKEIKFLLHFVKESKQDESGMPNNRFLAERTGGTYSTLKVQPAELEDSGVYFCASSQGDRHNSPLHFGNGTRLTVT.

This chain links TRBV19 with TRBJ1-3, with TRBD1 identical over 8 bases. Trimming removed 2 bases from V and 0 bases from J; junction bases left unmatched: 9. This CDR3 region has 18 residues. Per germline, CDR1 LNHDA and CDR2 SQIVND (reference sequence). Written as DNA, the CDR3 is TGTGCCAGTAGTATACGGGGGACAGGAGACTACTCTGGAAACACCATATATTTT. Its translation: CASSIRGTGDYSGNTIYF.

The rearrangement joins TRBV18 to TRBJ2-5; TRBD1 matches at 10 bases. Trimming cost V 4 bases and J 4 bases; bases outside gene matches: 12. The CDR3 is made up of 17 amino acids. Germline loops: CDR1 KGHSH, CDR2 LQKENI. This chain's CDR3 is CASSLNPGQGHGETQYF. In DNA form, the CDR3 reads TGTGCCAGCTCACTTAACCCGGGACAGGGGCATGGAGAGACCCAGTACTTC.

This chain connects TRBV2 to TRBJ2-3; D might be TRBD1 (6 bases). V was pared by 8 bases and J by 2 bases, with 11 bases between. CDR3 length: 13 residues. Germline values: CDR1 SNHLY, CDR2 FYNNEI. CDR3: CASRQVTTDTQYF. As DNA, the CDR3 is TGTGCCAGCCGACAGGTGACCACAGATACGCAGTATTTT.

The chain links TRBV5-1 to TRBJ2-5; the match to TRBD2 covers 15 bases. This CDR3 has 17 amino acids. J was trimmed by 2 bases and V by 4 bases; bases with no gene match: 6. CDR1 is SGHRS, CDR2 YFSETQ, per germline. CDR3 region: CASSQGLAGGGQETQYF. Here the CDR3 DNA reads TGCGCCAGCAGCCAGGGACTAGCGGGAGGTGGGCAAGAGACCCAGTACTTC.

The chain uses TRBV7-9 and TRBJ1-1; D is possibly TRBD1 (5 bases). V was trimmed by 4 bases and J by 4 bases, leaving 10 bases between them. The CDR3 covers 13 residues. The V gene's germline CDR1 is SEHNR and CDR2 FQNEAQ (reference sequence). CDR3 amino acids: CASSWEDTTEAFF. CDR3 sequence (DNA): TGTGCCAGCAGCTGGGAGGACACCACTGAAGCTTTCTTT.

The chain's CDR3 is CASSLARDRVGYGYTF. As DNA, the CDR3 is TGCGCCAGCAGCTTGGCGAGGGACAGGGTAGGCTATGGCTACACCTTC. The chain combines TRBV5-1 with TRBJ1-2; 9 bases agree with TRBD1. Germline loops: CDR1 SGHRS, CDR2 YFSETQ. This CDR3 spans 16 amino acids. Trimming took 0 bases from V and 4 from J; bases not matched to a gene: 7.

This clone was recorded many times. In nucleotides, the CDR3 is TGTGCCAGCAGTTTAGAGGGTCAGGCCCTAGGCCACAGGAACACTGAAGCTTTCTTT. Translated: CASSLEGQALGHRNTEAFF. This chain links TRBV28 with TRBJ1-1; D is uncertain. Germline V gene data show CDR1 as MDHEN and CDR2 as SYDVKM. The CDR3 spans 19 residues. The V gene lost 2 bases and the J gene lost 1 base, with 23 bases spanning the gap.

The chain is built from TRBV9 and TRBJ1-2; 7 nucleotides agree with TRBD1. Germline lookup yields CDR1 SGDLS and CDR2 YYNGEE. Trimming took 2 bases from V and 8 from J; bases not matched to a gene: 9. The CDR3 consists of 14 residues. The CDR3 sequence: CASSVETGLGGYTF. The CDR3 nucleotides are TGTGCCAGCAGCGTTGAGACAGGGCTTGGGGGCTACACCTTC.

In nucleotides, the CDR3 is TGTGCCTGGAAACCTCCCTCAGGCCATAATTCACCCCTCCACTTT. The encoded protein is CAWKPPSGHNSPLHF. V gene TRBV30 combines with J gene TRBJ1-6, with D unresolved. CDR3 size: 15 residues. Germline V gene sequence: CDR1 GTSNPN, CDR2 SVGIG (reference sequence). V lost 4 bases, J lost 5 bases, and 15 bases lay in between.

The chain is built from TRBV19 and TRBJ2-7; 7 bases match TRBD2. Per germline, CDR1 LNHDA and CDR2 SQIVND (reference sequence). The CDR3 totals 22 residues. The V segment lost 3 bases and the J segment 3 bases; nucleotides outside the gene matches: 29. CDR3 coding DNA: TGTGCCAGTAGTATCGGACCGACGGGAGGTTTTTTGGGATGGCGGGGCAACTACGAGCAGTACTTC. Translated, it gives CASSIGPTGGFLGWRGNYEQYF. Full variable domain (remainder filled in from reference TRBV19 and TRBJ2-7): DGGITQSPKYLFRKEGQNVTLSCEQNLNHDAMYWYRQDPGQGLRLIYYSQIVNDFQKGDIAEGYSVSREKKESFPLTVTSAQKNPTAFYLCASSIGPTGGFLGWRGNYEQYFGPGTRLTVT.

The gene calls are TRBV28 and TRBJ1-5, with TRBD1 matching over 9 bases. The trim removed 4 bases at V and 1 base at J, leaving 20 bases unmatched. Per the germline V gene, CDR1 is MDHEN and CDR2 is SYDVKM. The CDR3 runs 21 residues. The CDR3 region is CASSSTSTGTGRRVSNQPQHF. DNA of the CDR3: TGTGCCAGCAGTTCCACCTCTACCGGGACAGGGCGTCGTGTGAGCAATCAGCCCCAGCATTTT.

The genes are TRBV13 and TRBJ2-2, with TRBD2 matching 8 bases. The CDR3 extends over 16 amino acids. V lost 5 bases to trimming and J lost 8 bases; unmatched junction nucleotides: 13. Germline V lookup: CDR1 PRHDT, CDR2 FYEKMQ (reference sequence). The CDR3 DNA is TGTGCCAGCAGCGCCGAGACTAGCGTACGAAGTGGGGAGCTGTTTTTT. This encodes CASSAETSVRSGELFF.

The gene calls are TRBV29-1 and TRBJ1-2, with no clear D. V lost 4 bases and J lost 0, with 6 bases in between. CDR3 length: 12 amino acids. Germline CDR1 is SQVTM and CDR2 is ANQGSEA. In DNA, the CDR3 is TGCAGCGTTGGGGGAGCTAACTATGGCTACACCTTC. Encoded protein: CSVGGANYGYTF.

The chain uses TRBV28 and TRBJ1-2; 9 bases fit TRBD1. Germline CDR1 and CDR2: MDHEN and SYDVKM. The ends lost 8 bases at V and 6 bases at J; junction bases unmatched: 16. The length of the CDR3 is 16 residues. Here the CDR3 reads CASLRSPGQGIHGYTF. Here the CDR3 DNA reads TGTGCCAGCCTGAGATCCCCCGGACAGGGGATTCATGGCTACACCTTC.

The rearrangement uses TRBV11-3 and TRBJ2-7, with a possible D match to TRBD2 (6 bases). Trimming stripped 4 bases from V and 2 bases from J, with 15 bases between. Germline CDR1 reads SGHNT; CDR2 reads YENEEA. This CDR3 region has 15 residues. The CDR3 bases are TGTGCCAGCAGCTGGGGGGTAAGGTCTACCTACGAGCAGTACTTC. Residues: CASSWGVRSTYEQYF.

This rearrangement joins TRBV3-1 (or the pseudogene TRBV3-2) to TRBJ2-2; D is uncertain. Trimming removed 2 bases from V and 13 bases from J, with 11 bases in between. The CDR3 has 12 amino acids. Per the germline V gene, CDR1 is LGHDT and CDR2 is YNNKEL (reference sequence). CDR3 loop: CASSQIRSWLFF. The CDR3 nucleotides are TGTGCCAGCAGCCAAATTCGGTCCTGGCTGTTTTTT.

The chain carries TRBV11-2 and TRBJ1-1, with D hard to call. V lost 1 base, J lost 6 bases, and 12 bases lay in between. Germline CDR1 SGHAT, CDR2 FQNNGV. The CDR3 has 14 amino acids. CDR3 protein: CASSLVRVLPEAFF. Here the CDR3 DNA reads TGTGCCAGCAGCTTAGTGAGAGTTCTTCCTGAAGCTTTCTTT. The complete variable domain, with remaining parts taken from reference TRBV11-2 and TRBJ1-1, reads EAGVAQSPRYKIIEKRQSVAFWCNPISGHATLYWYQQILGQGPKLLIQFQNNGVVDDSQLPKDRFSAERLKGVDSTLKIQPAKLEDSAVYLCASSLVRVLPEAFFGQGTRLTVV.

There are a few counts of this clone. The J gene is TRBJ2-7, the V gene TRBV29-1; perhaps TRBD1 as D (6 bases). The CDR3 is made up of 13 amino acids. Per germline, CDR1 SQVTM and CDR2 ANQGSEA. With 4 bases removed from V and 0 bases from J, the gap between germline ends came to 10 bases. In DNA, the CDR3 is TGCAGCGTTGCCGGACAGCACTCCTACGAGCAGTACTTC. Amino acid sequence: CSVAGQHSYEQYF.

The genes are TRBV27 and TRBJ2-7, with a tentative D call TRBD2 (6 bases). The CDR3 has 14 residues. CDR1 and CDR2 from the germline V gene are MNHEY and SMNVEV (reference sequence). V was cut by 4 bases and J by 6 bases, with 16 bases left in between. The CDR3 region is CASSSRRLVAEQYF. The CDR3 DNA reads TGTGCCAGCAGTTCCCGGAGACTAGTAGCCGAGCAGTACTTC.